Here is one T cell receptor beta chain with its context. Its specificity is not known. Full-length variable regions came from constant-region reverse primers plus semi-nested Nested Universal Primer A PCR. One entry per CDR3 protein results from TCRdb running MiXCR on the 5' RACE reads. The sample carries under 60,000 distinct CDR3 sequences, 28% recorded once. From germline, CDR1 is SGHTA and CDR2 FQGNSA. The junction had 4 bases not matched to a gene; V was cut back by 2 bases and J by 4 bases. The CDR3 length is 16 residues. Study observations and caveats: Tumor Tregs overlapped most with tumor, then blood, naive CD4+ cells.

This sequence joins TRBV7-2 and TRBJ2-3; 12 positions match TRBD2. This clonotype originated in a female donor with breast cancer. The sample consisted of naive CD4+ T cells sorted from blood. This sample's subset: naive CD4+ T cells, CD4+CD45RA+CD25-. CDR3 protein: CASSLSSGGAADTQYF. The CDR3 DNA is TGTGCCAGCAGCTTATCTAGCGGGGGGGCAGCAGATACGCAGTATTTT. The full variable domain, rest sourced from reference TRBV7-2 and TRBJ2-3, is GAGVSQSPSNKVTEKGKDVELRCDPISGHTALYWYRQSLGQGLEFLIYFQGNSAPDKSGLPSDRFSAERTGGSVSTLTIQRTQQEDSAVYLCASSLSSGGAADTQYFGPGTRLTVL.